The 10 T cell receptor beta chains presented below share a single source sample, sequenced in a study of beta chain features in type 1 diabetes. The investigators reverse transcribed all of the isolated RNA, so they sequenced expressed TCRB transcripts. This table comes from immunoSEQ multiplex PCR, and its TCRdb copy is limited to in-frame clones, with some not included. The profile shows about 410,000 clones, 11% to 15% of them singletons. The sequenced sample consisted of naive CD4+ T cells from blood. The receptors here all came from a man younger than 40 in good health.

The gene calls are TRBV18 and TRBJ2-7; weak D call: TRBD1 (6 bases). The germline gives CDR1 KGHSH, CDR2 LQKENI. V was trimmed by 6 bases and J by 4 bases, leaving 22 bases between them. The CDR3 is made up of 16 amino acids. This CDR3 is CASSQLGTPGRYEQYF. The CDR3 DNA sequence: TGTGCCAGCTCGCAACTGGGGACACCAGGAAGATACGAGCAGTACTTC.

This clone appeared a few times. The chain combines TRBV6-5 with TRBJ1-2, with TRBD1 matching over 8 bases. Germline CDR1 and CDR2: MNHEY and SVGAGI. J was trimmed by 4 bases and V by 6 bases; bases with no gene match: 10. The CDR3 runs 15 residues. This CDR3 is CASRQSGQGSYGYTF. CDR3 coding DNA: TGTGCCAGCAGGCAATCCGGACAGGGAAGCTATGGCTACACCTTC.

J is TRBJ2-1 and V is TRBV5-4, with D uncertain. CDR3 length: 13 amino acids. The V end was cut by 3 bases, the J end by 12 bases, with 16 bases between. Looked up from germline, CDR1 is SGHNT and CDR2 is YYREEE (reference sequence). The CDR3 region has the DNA TGTGCCAGCAGCTCCCGGGCCCATCTCGGGCAGTTCTTC. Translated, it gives CASSSRAHLGQFF.

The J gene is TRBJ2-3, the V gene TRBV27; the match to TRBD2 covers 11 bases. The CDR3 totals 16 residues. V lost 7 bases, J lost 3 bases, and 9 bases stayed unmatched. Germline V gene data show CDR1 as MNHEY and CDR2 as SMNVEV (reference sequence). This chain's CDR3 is CASTFRGLAVTDTQYF. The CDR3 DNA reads TGTGCCAGCACCTTTCGGGGACTAGCGGTTACAGATACGCAGTATTTT.

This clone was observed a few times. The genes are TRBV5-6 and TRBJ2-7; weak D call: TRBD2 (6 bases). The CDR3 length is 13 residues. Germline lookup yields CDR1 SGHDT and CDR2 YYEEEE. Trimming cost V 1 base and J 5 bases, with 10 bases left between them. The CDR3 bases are TGTGCCAGCAGCTTGAAAGGGAGGCACGAGCAGTACGTC. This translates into CASSLKGRHEQYV.

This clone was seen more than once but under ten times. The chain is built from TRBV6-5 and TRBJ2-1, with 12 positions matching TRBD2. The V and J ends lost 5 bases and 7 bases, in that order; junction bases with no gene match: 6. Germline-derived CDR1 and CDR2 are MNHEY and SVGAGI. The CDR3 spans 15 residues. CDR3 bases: TGTGCCAGCAGTCGAGGGACTAGCGGGTGGAATGAGCAGTTCTTC. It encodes CASSRGTSGWNEQFF.

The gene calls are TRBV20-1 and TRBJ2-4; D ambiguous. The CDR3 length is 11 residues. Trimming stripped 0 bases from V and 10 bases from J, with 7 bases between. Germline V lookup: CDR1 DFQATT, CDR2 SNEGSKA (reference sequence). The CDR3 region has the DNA TGCAGTGCTAGAGATTTCCCGATTCAGTACTTC. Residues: CSARDFPIQYF.

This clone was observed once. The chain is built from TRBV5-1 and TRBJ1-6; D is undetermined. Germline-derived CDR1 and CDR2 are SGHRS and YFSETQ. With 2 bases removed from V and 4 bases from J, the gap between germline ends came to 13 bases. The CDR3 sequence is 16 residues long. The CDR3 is CASSFAGSVYNSPLHF. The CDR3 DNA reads TGCGCCAGCAGCTTCGCGGGTTCCGTTTATAATTCACCCCTCCACTTT.

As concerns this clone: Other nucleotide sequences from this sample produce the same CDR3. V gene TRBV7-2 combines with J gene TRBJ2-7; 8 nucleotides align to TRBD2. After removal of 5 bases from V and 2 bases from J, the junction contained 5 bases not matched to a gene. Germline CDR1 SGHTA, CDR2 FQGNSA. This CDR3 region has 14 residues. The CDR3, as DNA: TGTGCCAGCAGCGGCAGCGGGGGTGCCTACGAGCAGTACTTC. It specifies CASSGSGGAYEQYF.

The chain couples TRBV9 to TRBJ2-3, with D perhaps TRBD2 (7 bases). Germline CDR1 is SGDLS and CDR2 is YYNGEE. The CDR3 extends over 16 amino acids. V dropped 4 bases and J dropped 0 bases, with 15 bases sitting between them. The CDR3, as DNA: TGTGCCAGCAGCCCGGGGGGCTGGGCTAGCACAGATACGCAGTATTTT. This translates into CASSPGGWASTDTQYF.